This entry is about one T cell receptor (beta chain). It lacks a known antigen. No base quality information exists; no much larger clone differs at one position. TCRdb records Illumina NovaSeq 6000 as the sequencer. TCRalpha and TCRbeta cDNA libraries were constructed by 5'RACE with constant-segment primers, with sample barcodes and unique molecular identifiers being introduced. RNA was extracted from every sample with Trizol reagent. The libraries were amplified in two PCR steps, and the second step added a second sample barcode and Illumina TruSeq adapters. Sequencing of libraries was performed on an Illumina NovaSeq with 2 x 150 bp paired-end reads. Per the original workflow: The reads were demultiplexed and collapsed into UMI-guided consensus sequences using migec v1.2.7. Using mixcr v2.1.11, UMI consensuses were aligned to TRA and TRB V and J templates and then assembled into clonotypes. A clonotype was counted as expanded or contracted only if both edgeR and NoisET called the change significant, with noise models trained on biological replicates. For edgeR calls, a false discovery rate-adjusted p below 0.01 and a log2 fold-change threshold of 1 were applied. As an exploratory analysis of dynamics, max-normalized trajectories of the 1000 most abundant clonotypes were examined by PCA with hierarchical clustering. The CD4 or CD8 phenotype of responding clones was assigned using the separately sequenced CD4+ and CD8+ repertoires. Starting from the raw public reads, TCRdb applied fastp trimming at Q25, assembled clones with MiXCR and retained in-frame beta chains. Records with the same CDR3 protein are collapsed into one entry carrying the most frequent genes and DNA. The V and J calls shown here were made by TCRdb, not taken from the authors' results. The sample data list some 100,000 distinct CDR3 sequences, and roughly 11% of these were observed just once. The top ten hold about 40% of the sample.

This specimen comes from a study of T-cell memory formation after mild COVID-19 (dated by TCRdb to the early 2020s). Broadly, across the study: TCR sequence clusters from the two donors were found to be largely donor specific. The cohort comprised two young, previously healthy adult volunteers, one female and one male. In a couple of donors, T-cell clones that expanded and contracted after mild COVID-19 were followed by sequencing TCRalpha and TCRbeta repertoires longitudinally.

Ficoll-Paque density gradient centrifugation was used to isolate PBMCs. V and J lose 6 bases and 3 bases, and a span of 22 bases separates them. From the cysteine up to the phenylalanine, the CDR3 has a length of 16 residues. The DNA shown is the 48-base CDR3, in frame from base 1. CDR1 is given as DFQATT and CDR2 as SNEGSKA, both from the germline V gene (reference sequence). Paper-wide results and their limitations: The second-wave clones that peaked on day 37 were not confirmed to be SARS-CoV-2 specific. From day 15 to 85, contracting clones showed balanced CD4/CD8 phenotypes, whereas a second wave of clones that expanded from day 15 to 37 leaned towards CD4+. Contracting CD4+ clones turned up mainly in the CM and EM memory subsets, whereas EMRA was where CD8+ clones were enriched. Some responding clones were detected in pre-infection memory, which suggested that pre-existing cross-reactive memory T cells had joined the SARS-CoV-2 response. The study included only a couple of mild cases, and larger cohorts that include severe cases with pre-infection samples were judged to be necessary.

The source of this sequence is a man aged 18 to 35 who had mild COVID-19 (a few samples of this study predate the infection). The sample titles of this study are shuffled in the database, so cell type and time point are left out; the donor was told from shared clones. In this chain, TRBV20-1 is recombined with TRBJ2-3; the D gene is perhaps TRBD1, on 6 matching bases. Sequencing input: PBMCs or a T cell subset sorted from them (not recorded which). In nucleotide form, the sequence is TGCAGTGCCCCAAGCCCCCGAAACAGGGTGACAGATACGCAGTATTTT. Translation gives CSAPSPRNRVTDTQYF.